Listed here are 24 T cell receptor beta chains from one sample, sequenced in a study of T cell repertoires in cytomegalovirus infection. Antigen specificity for these receptors is unknown. A single record per CDR3 protein comes from TCRdb applying MiXCR to the reads. The table lists some 800,000 distinct CDR3 sequences, under 35% of them singletons, with 10% to 15% in the top ten. The material was cultured CD8+ T cells from PBMCs, obtained from culture after CMV antigen stimulation. The receptors derive from a human donor in good health (CMV status not recorded). Some clones in this sample may be carry-over from other donors' samples.

Ten or more counts support this clonotype. As DNA, the CDR3 is TGTGCCAGCAAAGACCGAAACAGAGCCGGGGAGCTGTTTTTT. Residues: CASKDRNRAGELFF. The chain uses TRBV7-6 and TRBJ2-2; D is ambiguous. CDR1 and CDR2 (germline): SGHVS, FNYEAQ. This CDR3 contains 14 residues. V dropped 7 bases and J dropped 6 bases, with 15 bases sitting between them. The variable domain in full, with the rest retrieved from reference TRBV7-6 and TRBJ2-2, is GAGVSQSPRYKVTKRGQDVALRCDPISGHVSLYWYRQALGQGPEFLTYFNYEAQQDKSGLPNDRFSAERPEGSISTLTIQRTEQRDSAMYRCASKDRNRAGELFFGEGSRLTVL.

The gene calls are TRBV10-3 and TRBJ2-7, with no clear D. There are 12 residues in the CDR3. From germline, CDR1 is ENHRY and CDR2 SYGVKD. V was cut by 4 bases and J by 3 bases, with 7 bases left in between. The CDR3 DNA reads as TGTGCCATCAGTGGAGACCGCTACGAGCAGTACTTC. This encodes CAISGDRYEQYF.

This clonotype occurred a few times. The V and J genes are TRBV7-6 and TRBJ2-2; D call uncertain. V was cut by 4 bases and J by 6 bases, with 12 bases left in between. The CDR3 contains 14 residues. The germline gives CDR1 SGHVS, CDR2 FNYEAQ. This chain's CDR3 is CASSWTLGPGELFF. Here the CDR3 DNA reads TGTGCCAGCAGCTGGACGTTAGGTCCCGGGGAGCTGTTTTTT.

The chain employs TRBV12-3 or TRBV12-4 and TRBJ2-1; TRBD1 matches 8 bases. Germline trimming cut 3 bases from V and 2 bases from J; bases unmatched to any gene: 3. This CDR3 comprises 15 residues. For the CDR3, the DNA is TGTGCCAGCAGTTTGTCGGACAGGGCCTACAATGAGCAGTTCTTC. Its translation: CASSLSDRAYNEQFF.

J is TRBJ2-5 and V is TRBV7-2; the D is unclear. V lost 3 bases and J lost 4, with 6 bases in between. The CDR3 spans 12 residues. Germline CDR1 SGHTA, CDR2 FQGNSA. CDR3 bases: TGTGCCAGCAGCTTTTCGACAGAGACCCAGTACTTC. Amino acid sequence: CASSFSTETQYF. The whole variable domain, remainder taken from reference TRBV7-2 and TRBJ2-5, is GAGVSQSPSNKVTEKGKDVELRCDPISGHTALYWYRQSLGQGLEFLIYFQGNSAPDKSGLPSDRFSAERTGGSVSTLTIQRTQQEDSAVYLCASSFSTETQYFGPGTRLLVL.

This clonotype occurred a few times. This chain joins TRBV7-6 and TRBJ2-2; D might be TRBD1 or TRBD2, each matching 6 bases. This CDR3 has 18 residues. The V end was cut by 1 base, the J end by 5 bases, with 20 bases between. Looked up from germline, CDR1 is SGHVS and CDR2 is FNYEAQ. CDR3 loop: CASSLEDWGALGTGELFF. The CDR3 DNA reads as TGTGCCAGCAGCTTAGAAGATTGGGGGGCGCTGGGGACCGGGGAGCTGTTTTTT.

This rearrangement joins TRBV7-2 to TRBJ2-5, with D possibly being TRBD2 (5 bases). The CDR3 covers 14 residues. Trimming pared 5 bases from V and 4 bases from J, leaving 14 bases between. Germline values: CDR1 SGHTA, CDR2 FQGNSA. CDR3 sequence: CASSPRRGGETQYF. In DNA form, the CDR3 reads TGTGCCAGCAGCCCCAGGAGAGGAGGAGAGACCCAGTACTTC.

This clonotype was picked up many times. The V call is TRBV12-3 or TRBV12-4, the J call TRBJ2-1, with 9 bases identical to TRBD2. The CDR3 has 15 residues. Trimming removed 1 base from V and 8 bases from J; junction bases left unmatched: 6. Here the CDR3 reads CASSLGRGGMYEQFF. In nucleotides, the CDR3 is TGTGCCAGCAGTTTAGGGCGGGGGGGCATGTATGAGCAGTTCTTC.

The sample holds a few counts of this clonotype. This chain joins TRBV12-3 or TRBV12-4 and TRBJ2-3; unclear D gene. This CDR3 is built from 15 residues. V was cut by 6 bases and J by 0 bases, with 13 bases left in between. The CDR3 region has the DNA TGTGCCAGCAGGGAAACCGGGCCGAGCACAGATACGCAGTATTTT. It codes for CASRETGPSTDTQYF.

The chain combines TRBV4-2 with TRBJ2-5, with 9 bases fitting TRBD2. Germline V CDR1 and CDR2: LGHNA, YNFKEQ. This CDR3 contains 17 residues. With V trimmed by 1 base and J by 4 bases, 10 bases remained unmatched. This CDR3 reads CASSQVAGAQEGETQYF. CDR3 nucleotides: TGTGCCAGCAGCCAAGTAGCGGGGGCGCAAGAGGGAGAGACCCAGTACTTC.

In its sample, this clonotype was seen a few times. CDR3 sequence: CASILQVLNTEAFF. The CDR3, as DNA: TGTGCCAGCATCCTACAGGTGTTGAACACTGAAGCTTTCTTT. The chain is built from TRBV6-6 and TRBJ1-1; D might be TRBD1 (5 bases). This CDR3 has 14 amino acids. Trimming removed 7 bases at V and 0 bases at J, with 12 bases between. CDR1 MNHNY and CDR2 SVGAGI come from the germline V gene (reference sequence).

This clonotype came up many times. The chain uses TRBV7-9 and TRBJ2-5; no reliable D call. The germline V and J ends were trimmed by 3 bases and 2 bases, with 10 bases remaining between them. CDR1 is SEHNR and CDR2 is FQNEAQ in the germline V gene (reference sequence). The CDR3 is 14 residues long. As DNA, the CDR3 is TGTGCCAGCAGCTTCGTTGGGCAACAAGAGACCCAGTACTTC. This encodes CASSFVGQQETQYF.

This clonotype was counted a few times. The genes are TRBV11-3 and TRBJ2-5, with D possibly being TRBD1 (5 bases). The CDR3 runs to 15 residues. Germline values: CDR1 SGHNT, CDR2 YENEEA. V was pared by 1 base and J by 1 base, with 10 bases between. CDR3 amino acids: CASSLGFTGQETQYF. CDR3 bases: TGTGCCAGCAGCTTAGGTTTCACAGGCCAAGAGACCCAGTACTTC. The variable domain in full, completed from reference TRBV11-3 and TRBJ2-5, reads EAGVVQSPRYKIIEKKQPVAFWCNPISGHNTLYWYLQNLGQGPELLIRYENEEAVDDSQLPKDRFSAERLKGVDSTLKIQPAELGDSAVYLCASSLGFTGQETQYFGPGTRLLVL.

This clonotype was recorded at least ten times. The chain is built from TRBV7-6 and TRBJ2-2; TRBD2 agrees at 7 bases. The CDR3 loop spans 19 amino acids. CDR1 is SGHVS and CDR2 is FNYEAQ in the germline V gene. Unmatched junction bases numbered 15, after V lost 5 bases and J lost 0 bases. The CDR3 sequence: CASSRGSWGGGANTGELFF. CDR3 in DNA: TGTGCCAGCAGCCGAGGATCTTGGGGGGGTGGCGCGAACACCGGGGAGCTGTTTTTT.

This clonotype has a count of ten or more. V and J are TRBV6-5 and TRBJ2-7, with a possible D match to TRBD1 (6 bases). CDR1 is MNHEY and CDR2 is SVGAGI in the germline V gene. The CDR3 is made up of 15 amino acids. V lost 5 bases and J lost 0, with 14 bases in between. The CDR3 sequence is CASSAPAGDSYEQYF. The CDR3 DNA reads TGTGCCAGCAGTGCCCCCGCAGGGGACTCCTACGAGCAGTACTTC.

This chain links TRBV9 with TRBJ2-3; possibly TRBD1 or TRBD2 for D (5 bases each). The CDR3 contains 13 residues. Germline V lookup: CDR1 SGDLS, CDR2 YYNGEE. The V end lost 3 bases, the J end lost 6 bases, and 11 bases lay between the germline ends. This chain's CDR3 is CASSAGTRDTQYF. The CDR3 DNA follows: TGTGCCAGCAGCGCCGGGACCCGGGATACGCAGTATTTT.

This clonotype turned up a few times. The chain links TRBV6-2 or TRBV6-3 to TRBJ1-5, with D unresolved. V lost 0 bases to trimming and J lost 0 bases, with 15 bases between them. Germline lookup yields CDR1 MNHEY and CDR2 SVGEGT. This CDR3 has 18 amino acids. The CDR3 DNA is TGTGCCAGCAGTTACTCAATCAGAGATCCGATTAGCAATCAGCCCCAGCATTTT. Translated: CASSYSIRDPISNQPQHF.

This rearrangement joins TRBV27 to TRBJ2-1; tentatively, D is TRBD1 or TRBD2 (6 bases each). Germline V gives CDR1 MNHEY, CDR2 SMNVEV (reference sequence). This CDR3 comprises 14 residues. Trimming stripped 5 bases from V and 6 bases from J, with 14 bases between. For the CDR3, the DNA is TGTGCCAGCAGTCAGAACCGGGGGCTCAATGAGCAGTTCTTC. This encodes CASSQNRGLNEQFF.

This clonotype was observed a handful of times. V is TRBV27 and J is TRBJ2-1; D not certain. V was clipped by 5 bases and J by 5 bases, with 10 bases between them. Per the germline V gene, CDR1 is MNHEY and CDR2 is SMNVEV (reference sequence). The CDR3 is made up of 13 amino acids. The CDR3 region is CASSLSIDNEQFF. The DNA for the CDR3 is TGTGCCAGCAGTCTCTCCATAGACAATGAGCAGTTCTTC.

This clonotype was found many times. The chain links TRBV7-2 to TRBJ1-6, with 7 bases lining up with TRBD1. V trimming: 6 bases; J trimming: 4 bases; junction bases outside the gene matches: 9. In germline, CDR1 is SGHTA, CDR2 FQGNSA. The CDR3 has 16 residues. The CDR3 DNA follows: TGTGCCAGCAGAAAGACAGGGATGGGGTATAATTCACCCCTCCACTTT. It translates to CASRKTGMGYNSPLHF.

There are many counts of this clonotype. V gene TRBV12-3 or TRBV12-4 combines with J gene TRBJ1-4; the D is unclear. This CDR3 region has 13 residues. V dropped 5 bases and J dropped 8 bases, with 12 bases sitting between them. The CDR3 loop reads CASSPAPREKLFF. For the CDR3, the DNA is TGTGCCAGCAGTCCCGCACCACGGGAAAAACTGTTTTTT.

This chain connects TRBV5-6 to TRBJ2-1; 7 bases are a match to TRBD1. The CDR3 sequence is 13 residues long. Germline trimming cut 5 bases from V and 5 bases from J; bases unmatched to any gene: 4. Germline-derived CDR1 and CDR2 are SGHDT and YYEEEE. CDR3 bases: TGTGCCAGCAGGTATGACAGGGACAATGAGCAGTTCTTC. Protein product: CASRYDRDNEQFF. Filled out from reference TRBV5-6 and TRBJ2-1, the complete variable domain reads DAGVTQSPTHLIKTRGQQVTLRCSPKSGHDTVSWYQQALGQGPQFIFQYYEEEERQRGNFPDRFSGHQFPNYSSELNVNALLLGDSALYLCASRYDRDNEQFFGPGTRLTVL.

This clonotype has a handful of counts. V gene TRBV28 combines with J gene TRBJ1-4; D gene uncertain. The germline V gene encodes CDR1 MDHEN and CDR2 SYDVKM. With 3 bases removed from V and 8 bases from J, the gap between germline ends came to 22 bases. The CDR3 runs 17 residues. The CDR3 DNA reads TGTGCCAGCAGTTTTCAGGAGGAAGAAAGCTCGCTCGAAAAACTGTTTTTT. It yields the protein CASSFQEEESSLEKLFF.

This chain uses TRBV10-1 with TRBJ2-1; perhaps TRBD2 as D (6 bases). The germline V and J ends were trimmed by 4 bases and 7 bases, with 14 bases remaining between them. This CDR3 is built from 14 residues. Looked up from germline, CDR1 is WNHNN and CDR2 is SYGVQD (reference sequence). The CDR3 loop is CASSGDSPWNEQFF. The CDR3 DNA follows: TGCGCCAGCAGTGGGGACTCTCCTTGGAATGAGCAGTTCTTC.